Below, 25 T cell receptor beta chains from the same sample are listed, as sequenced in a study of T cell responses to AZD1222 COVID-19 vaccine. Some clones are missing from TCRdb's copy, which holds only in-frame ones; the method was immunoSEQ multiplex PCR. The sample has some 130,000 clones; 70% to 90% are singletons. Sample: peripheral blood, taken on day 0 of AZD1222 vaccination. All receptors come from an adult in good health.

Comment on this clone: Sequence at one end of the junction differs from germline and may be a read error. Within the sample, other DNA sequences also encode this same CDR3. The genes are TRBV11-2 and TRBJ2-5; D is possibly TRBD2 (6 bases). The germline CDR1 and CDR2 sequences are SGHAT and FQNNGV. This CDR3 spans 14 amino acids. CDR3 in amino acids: CASSLVGGGETQYF. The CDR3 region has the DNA TGCGCCAGCAGCTTAGTGGGGGGAGGAGAGACCCAGTACTTC.

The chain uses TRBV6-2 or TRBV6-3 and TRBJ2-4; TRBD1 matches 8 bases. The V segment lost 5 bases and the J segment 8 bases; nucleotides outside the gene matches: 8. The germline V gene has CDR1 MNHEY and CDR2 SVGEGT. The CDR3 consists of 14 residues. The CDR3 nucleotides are TGTGCCAGCAGTCAAAGACAGGGGATGGACATTCAGTACTTC. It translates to CASSQRQGMDIQYF.

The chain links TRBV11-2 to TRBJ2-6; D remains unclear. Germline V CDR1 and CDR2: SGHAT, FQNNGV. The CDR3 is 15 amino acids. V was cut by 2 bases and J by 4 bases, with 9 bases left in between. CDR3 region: CASSLLLPGANVLTF. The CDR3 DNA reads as TGTGCCAGCAGCTTACTACTGCCCGGGGCCAACGTCCTGACTTTC.

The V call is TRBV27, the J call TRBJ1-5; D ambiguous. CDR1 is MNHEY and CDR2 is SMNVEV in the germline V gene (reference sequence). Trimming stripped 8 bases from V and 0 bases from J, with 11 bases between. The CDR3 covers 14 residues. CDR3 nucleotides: TGTGCCAGCTGGTCAGATTATAGCAATCAGCCCCAGCATTTT. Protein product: CASWSDYSNQPQHF.

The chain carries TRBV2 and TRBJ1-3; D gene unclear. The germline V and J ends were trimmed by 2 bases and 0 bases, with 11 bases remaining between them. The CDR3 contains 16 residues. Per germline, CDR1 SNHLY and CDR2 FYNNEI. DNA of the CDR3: TGTGCCAGCAGTGAACACTCCAGTCTCTCTGGAAACACCATATATTTT. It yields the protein CASSEHSSLSGNTIYF.

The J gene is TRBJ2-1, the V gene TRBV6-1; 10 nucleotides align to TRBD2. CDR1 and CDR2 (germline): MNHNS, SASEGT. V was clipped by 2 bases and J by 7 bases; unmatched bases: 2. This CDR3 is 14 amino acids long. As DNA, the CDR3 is TGTGCCAGCAGTGAACTAGCGGGGGCTAATGAGCAGTTCTTC. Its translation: CASSELAGANEQFF.

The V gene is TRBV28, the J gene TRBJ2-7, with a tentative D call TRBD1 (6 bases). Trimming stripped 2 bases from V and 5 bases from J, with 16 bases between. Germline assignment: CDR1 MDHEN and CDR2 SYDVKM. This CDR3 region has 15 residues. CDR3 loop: CASSLAFRTEHEQYF. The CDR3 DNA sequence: TGTGCCAGCAGTTTAGCCTTCCGGACAGAGCACGAGCAGTACTTC.

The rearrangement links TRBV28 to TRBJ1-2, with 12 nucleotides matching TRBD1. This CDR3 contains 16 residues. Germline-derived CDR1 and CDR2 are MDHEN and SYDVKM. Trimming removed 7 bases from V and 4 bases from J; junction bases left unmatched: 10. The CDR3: CASTPGGTGGGYGYTF. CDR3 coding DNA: TGTGCCAGCACCCCGGGTGGGACAGGGGGCGGCTATGGCTACACCTTC.

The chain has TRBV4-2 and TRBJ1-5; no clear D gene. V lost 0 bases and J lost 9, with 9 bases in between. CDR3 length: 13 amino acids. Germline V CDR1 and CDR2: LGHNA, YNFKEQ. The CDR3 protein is CASSQEVGRPQHF. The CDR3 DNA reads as TGTGCCAGCAGCCAAGAGGTGGGGAGGCCCCAGCATTTT.

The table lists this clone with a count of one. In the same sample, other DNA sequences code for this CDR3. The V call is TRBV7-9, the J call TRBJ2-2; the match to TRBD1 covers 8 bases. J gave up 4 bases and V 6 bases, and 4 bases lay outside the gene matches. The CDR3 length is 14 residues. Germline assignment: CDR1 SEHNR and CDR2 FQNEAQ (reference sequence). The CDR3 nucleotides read TGTGCCAGCAGTCTGGACAGGGCCACCGGGGAGCTGTTTTTT. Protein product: CASSLDRATGELFF.

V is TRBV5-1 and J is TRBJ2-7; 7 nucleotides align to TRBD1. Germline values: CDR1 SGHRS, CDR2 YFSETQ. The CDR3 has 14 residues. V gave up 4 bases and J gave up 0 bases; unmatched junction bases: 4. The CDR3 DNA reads TGCGCCAGCAGCCCCCAGGGGGACTCCTACGAGCAGTACTTC. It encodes CASSPQGDSYEQYF.

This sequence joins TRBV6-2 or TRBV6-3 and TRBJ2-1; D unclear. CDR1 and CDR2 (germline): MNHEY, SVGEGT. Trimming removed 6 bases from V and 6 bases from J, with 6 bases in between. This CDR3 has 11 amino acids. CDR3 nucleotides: TGTGCCAGCAGCCACAGCAATGAGCAGTTCTTC. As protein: CASSHSNEQFF.

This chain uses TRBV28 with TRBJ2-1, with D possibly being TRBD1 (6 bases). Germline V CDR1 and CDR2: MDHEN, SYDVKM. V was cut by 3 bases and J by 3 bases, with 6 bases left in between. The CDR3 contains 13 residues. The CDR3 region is CASSLDSYNEQFF. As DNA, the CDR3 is TGTGCCAGCAGTTTGGACAGCTACAATGAGCAGTTCTTC.

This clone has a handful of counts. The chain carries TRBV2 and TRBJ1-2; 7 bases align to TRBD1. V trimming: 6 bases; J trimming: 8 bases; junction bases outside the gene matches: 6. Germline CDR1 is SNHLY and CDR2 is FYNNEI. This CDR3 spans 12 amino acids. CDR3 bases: TGTGCCAGCAGAATTGACAGGGAAGGCTACACCTTC. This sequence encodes CASRIDREGYTF. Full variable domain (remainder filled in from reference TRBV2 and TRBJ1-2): EPEVTQTPSHQVTQMGQEVILRCVPISNHLYFYWYRQILGQKVEFLVSFYNNEISEKSEIFDDQFSVERPDGSNFTLKIRSTKLEDSAMYFCASRIDREGYTFGSGTRLTVV.

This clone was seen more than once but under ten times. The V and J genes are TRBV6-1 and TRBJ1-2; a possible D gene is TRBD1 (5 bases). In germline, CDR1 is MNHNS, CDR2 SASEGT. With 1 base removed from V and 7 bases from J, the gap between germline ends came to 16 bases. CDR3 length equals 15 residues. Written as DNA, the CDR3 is TGTGCCAGCAGTGAAGACGGCAGGGAGGTTTTTGGCTACACCTTC. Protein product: CASSEDGREVFGYTF.

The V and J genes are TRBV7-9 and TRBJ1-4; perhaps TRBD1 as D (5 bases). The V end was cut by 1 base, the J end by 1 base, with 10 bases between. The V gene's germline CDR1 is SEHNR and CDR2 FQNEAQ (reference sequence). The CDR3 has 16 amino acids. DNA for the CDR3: TGTGCCAGCAGCTTAGGGGCAGGACAAACTAATGAAAAACTGTTTTTT. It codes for CASSLGAGQTNEKLFF. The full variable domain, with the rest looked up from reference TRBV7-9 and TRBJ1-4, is DTGVSQNPRHKITKRGQNVTFRCDPISEHNRLYWYRQTLGQGPEFLTYFQNEAQLEKSRLLSDRFSAERPKGSFSTLEIQRTEQGDSAMYLCASSLGAGQTNEKLFFGSGTQLSVL.

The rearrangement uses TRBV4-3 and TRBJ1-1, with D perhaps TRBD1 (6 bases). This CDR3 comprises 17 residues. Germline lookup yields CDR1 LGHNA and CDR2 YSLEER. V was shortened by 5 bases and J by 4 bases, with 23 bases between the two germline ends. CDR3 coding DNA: TGCGCCAGCAGCTCTCAAGACGCAGGGGCTGGGGGCACTGAAGCTTTCTTT. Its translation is CASSSQDAGAGGTEAFF.

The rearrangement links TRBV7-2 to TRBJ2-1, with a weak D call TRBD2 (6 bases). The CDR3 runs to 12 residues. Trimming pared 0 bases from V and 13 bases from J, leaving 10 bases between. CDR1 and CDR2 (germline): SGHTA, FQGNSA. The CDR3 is CASSLARLDQFF. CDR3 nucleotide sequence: TGTGCCAGCAGCTTAGCCCGACTAGACCAGTTCTTC.

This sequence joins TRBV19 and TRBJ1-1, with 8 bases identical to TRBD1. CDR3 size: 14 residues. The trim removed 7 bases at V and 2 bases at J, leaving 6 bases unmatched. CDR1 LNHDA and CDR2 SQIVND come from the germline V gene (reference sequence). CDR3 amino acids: CASMTGVRNTEAFF. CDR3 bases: TGTGCCAGTATGACAGGGGTGAGAAACACTGAAGCTTTCTTT.

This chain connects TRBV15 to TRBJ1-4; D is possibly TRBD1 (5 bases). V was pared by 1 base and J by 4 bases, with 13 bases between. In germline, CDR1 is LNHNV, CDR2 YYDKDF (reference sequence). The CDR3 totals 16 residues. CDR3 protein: CATSRVVTVVNEKLFF. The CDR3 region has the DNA TGTGCCACCAGCAGAGTGGTGACAGTTGTTAATGAAAAACTGTTTTTT.

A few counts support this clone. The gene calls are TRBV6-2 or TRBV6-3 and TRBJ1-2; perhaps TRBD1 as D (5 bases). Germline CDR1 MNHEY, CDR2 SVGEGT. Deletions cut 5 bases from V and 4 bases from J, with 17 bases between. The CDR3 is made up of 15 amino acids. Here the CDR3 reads CASSGDYSRVYGYTF. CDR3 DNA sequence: TGTGCCAGCAGTGGGGACTACTCAAGGGTCTATGGCTACACCTTC.

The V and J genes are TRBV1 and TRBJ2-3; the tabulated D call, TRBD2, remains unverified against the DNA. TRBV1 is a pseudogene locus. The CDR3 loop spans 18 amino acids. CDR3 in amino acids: CTSSQVVRLAGGTDTQYF. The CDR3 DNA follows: TGCACCAGCAGCCAAGTCGTCCGGCTAGCGGGGGGCACAGATACGCAGTATTTT.

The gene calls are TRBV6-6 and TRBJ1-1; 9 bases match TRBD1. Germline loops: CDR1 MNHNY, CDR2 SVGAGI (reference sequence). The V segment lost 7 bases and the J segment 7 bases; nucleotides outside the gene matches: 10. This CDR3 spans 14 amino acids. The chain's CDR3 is CASMFSDRGFEAFF. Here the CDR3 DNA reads TGTGCCAGCATGTTTAGTGACAGGGGGTTTGAAGCTTTCTTT.

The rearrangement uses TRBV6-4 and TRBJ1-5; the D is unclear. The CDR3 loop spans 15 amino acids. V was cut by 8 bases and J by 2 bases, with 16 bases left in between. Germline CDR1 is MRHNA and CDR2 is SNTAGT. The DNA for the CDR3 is TGTGCCAGCTGTTTGGGGTATCGACGCAATCAGCCCCAGCATTTT. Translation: CASCLGYRRNQPQHF.

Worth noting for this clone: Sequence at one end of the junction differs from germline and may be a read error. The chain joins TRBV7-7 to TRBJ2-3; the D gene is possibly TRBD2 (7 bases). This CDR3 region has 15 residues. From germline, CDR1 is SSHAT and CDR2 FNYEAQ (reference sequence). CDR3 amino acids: CASSPSAGARDTQYF. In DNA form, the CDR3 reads TGTGCTAGCAGCCCCTCGGCGGGGGCGAGAGATACGCAGTATTTT. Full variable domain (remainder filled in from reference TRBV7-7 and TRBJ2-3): GAGVSQSPRYKVTKRGQDVTLRCDPISSHATLYWYQQALGQGPEFLTYFNYEAQPDKSGLPSDRFSAERPEGSISTLTIQRTEQRDSAMYRCASSPSAGARDTQYFGPGTRLTVL.